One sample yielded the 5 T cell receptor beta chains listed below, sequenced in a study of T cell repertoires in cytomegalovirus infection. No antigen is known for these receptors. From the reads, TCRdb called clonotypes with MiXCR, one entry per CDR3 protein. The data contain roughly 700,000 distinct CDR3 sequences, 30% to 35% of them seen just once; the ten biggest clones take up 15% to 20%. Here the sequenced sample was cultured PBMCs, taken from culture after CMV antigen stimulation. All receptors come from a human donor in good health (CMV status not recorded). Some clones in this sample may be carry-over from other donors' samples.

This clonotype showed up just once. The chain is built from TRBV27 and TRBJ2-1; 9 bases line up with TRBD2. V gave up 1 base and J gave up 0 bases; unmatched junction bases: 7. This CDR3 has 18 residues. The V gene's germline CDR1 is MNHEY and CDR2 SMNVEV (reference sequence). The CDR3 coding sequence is TGTGCCAGCAGTTTATTGCCAGCGGGGGGAAGCTCCTACAATGAGCAGTTCTTC. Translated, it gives CASSLLPAGGSSYNEQFF.

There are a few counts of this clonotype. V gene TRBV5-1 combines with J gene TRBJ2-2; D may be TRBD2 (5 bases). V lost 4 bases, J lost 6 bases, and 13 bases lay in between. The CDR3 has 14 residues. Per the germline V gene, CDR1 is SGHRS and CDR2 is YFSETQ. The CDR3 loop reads CASSQPGRAGELFF. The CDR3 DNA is TGCGCCAGCAGCCAGCCCGGGCGGGCCGGGGAGCTGTTTTTT.

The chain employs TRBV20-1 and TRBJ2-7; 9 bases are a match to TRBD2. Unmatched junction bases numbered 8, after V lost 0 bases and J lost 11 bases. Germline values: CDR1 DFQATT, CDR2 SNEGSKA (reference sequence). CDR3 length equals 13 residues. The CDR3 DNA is TGCAGTGCTAGAGATTCCAGCGGGGGGTCGAAGTACTTC. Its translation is CSARDSSGGSKYF.

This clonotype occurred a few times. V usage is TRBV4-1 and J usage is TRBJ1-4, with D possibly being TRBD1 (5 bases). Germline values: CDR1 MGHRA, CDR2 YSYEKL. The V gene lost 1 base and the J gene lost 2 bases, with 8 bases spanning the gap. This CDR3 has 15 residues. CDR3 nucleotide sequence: TGCGCCAGCAGCCAAGCGGGGGGGACTAATGAAAAACTGTTTTTT. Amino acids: CASSQAGGTNEKLFF.

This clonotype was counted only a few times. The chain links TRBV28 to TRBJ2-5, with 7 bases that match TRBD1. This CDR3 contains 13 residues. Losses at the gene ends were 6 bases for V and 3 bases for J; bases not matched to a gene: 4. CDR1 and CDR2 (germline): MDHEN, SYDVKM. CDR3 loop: CASRYQGEETQYF. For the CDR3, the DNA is TGTGCCAGCAGATACCAGGGGGAAGAGACCCAGTACTTC.